This T cell receptor beta chain emerged from a study of shared clonotypes between healthy human individuals. Using immunoSEQ multiplex PCR, the repertoire was profiled, and TCRdb retains in-frame clones only, with some absent. This table has about 2.4 million clones, more than 85% appearing once. The CDR3 has 12 amino acids. Trimming shortened V by 3 bases and J by 0 bases, and 3 bases separated the two germline ends. Germline V gives CDR1 SEHNR, CDR2 FQNEAQ (reference sequence). A remark on this clone: The sample holds other DNA sequences that translate to the same CDR3.

The sample taken for sequencing was naive CD4+ T cells from PBMCs. Subset given: CD45RA+ positively selected. The sequence derives from a man between 18 and 29 years old in good health. Some clones in this sample may be carry-over from other donors' samples. The chain employs TRBV7-9 and TRBJ2-7; no reliable D call. The CDR3 bases are TGTGCCAGCAGCTTCTCCTCCTACGAGCAGTACTTC. Protein: CASSFSSYEQYF.